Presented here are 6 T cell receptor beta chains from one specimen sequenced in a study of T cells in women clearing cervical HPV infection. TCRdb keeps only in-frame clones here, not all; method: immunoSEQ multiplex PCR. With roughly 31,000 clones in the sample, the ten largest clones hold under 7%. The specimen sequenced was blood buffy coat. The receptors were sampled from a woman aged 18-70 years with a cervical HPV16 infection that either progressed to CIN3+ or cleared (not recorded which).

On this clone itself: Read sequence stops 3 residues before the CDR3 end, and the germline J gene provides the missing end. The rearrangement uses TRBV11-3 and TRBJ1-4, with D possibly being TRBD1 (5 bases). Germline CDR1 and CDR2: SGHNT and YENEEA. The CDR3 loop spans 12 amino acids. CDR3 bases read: TGTGCCAGCAGCCGCACGGGGGGGTTA. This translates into CASSRTGGL. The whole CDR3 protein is CASSRTGGLLFF.

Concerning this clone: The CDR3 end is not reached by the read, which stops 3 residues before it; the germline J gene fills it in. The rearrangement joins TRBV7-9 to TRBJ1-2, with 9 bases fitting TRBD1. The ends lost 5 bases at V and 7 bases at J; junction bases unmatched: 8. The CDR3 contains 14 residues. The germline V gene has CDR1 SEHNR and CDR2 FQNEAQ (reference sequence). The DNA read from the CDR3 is TGTGCCAGCAGCGCAACACAGGGGGCAAGTGGC. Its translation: CASSATQGASG. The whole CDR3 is CASSATQGASGYTF.

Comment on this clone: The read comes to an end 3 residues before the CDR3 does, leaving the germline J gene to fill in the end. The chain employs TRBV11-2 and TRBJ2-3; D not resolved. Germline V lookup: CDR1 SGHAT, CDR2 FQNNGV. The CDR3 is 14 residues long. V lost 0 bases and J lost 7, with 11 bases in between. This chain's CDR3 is CASSLDSVRNTQYF. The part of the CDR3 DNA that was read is TGTGCCAGCAGCTTAGATAGTGTCAGGAATACG.

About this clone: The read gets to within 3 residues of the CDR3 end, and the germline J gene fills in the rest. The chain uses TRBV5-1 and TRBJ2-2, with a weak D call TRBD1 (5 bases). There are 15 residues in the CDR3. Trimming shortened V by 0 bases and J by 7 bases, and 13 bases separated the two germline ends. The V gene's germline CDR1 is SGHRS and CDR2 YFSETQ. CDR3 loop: CASSLVRVDGGELFF. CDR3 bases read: TGCGCCAGCAGCTTGGTCAGGGTTGATGGCGGGGAG.

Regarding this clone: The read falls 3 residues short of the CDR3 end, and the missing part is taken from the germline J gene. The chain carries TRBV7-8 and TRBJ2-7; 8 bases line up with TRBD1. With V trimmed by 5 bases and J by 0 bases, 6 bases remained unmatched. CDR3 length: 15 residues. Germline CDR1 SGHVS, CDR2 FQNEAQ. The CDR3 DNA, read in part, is TGTGCCAGCAGCCGAGGGACAGGACACTCCTACGAG. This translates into CASSRGTGHSYE. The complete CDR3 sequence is CASSRGTGHSYEQYF.

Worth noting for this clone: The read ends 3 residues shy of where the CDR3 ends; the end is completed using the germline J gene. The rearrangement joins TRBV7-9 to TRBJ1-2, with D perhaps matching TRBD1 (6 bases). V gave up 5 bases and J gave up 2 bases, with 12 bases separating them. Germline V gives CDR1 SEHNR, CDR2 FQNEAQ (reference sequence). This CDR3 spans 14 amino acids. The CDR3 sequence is CASSPLTGNYGYTF. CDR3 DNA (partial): TGTGCCAGCAGCCCATTGACAGGCAACTATGGC.